This entry lists 21 T cell receptor beta chains sequenced from one sample in a study of shared clonotypes between healthy human individuals. Repertoires were generated with immunoSEQ multiplex PCR, while TCRdb's copy carries only in-frame clones and drops some. The table lists nearly 1,000,000 clones, 70% to 85% of them singletons. The sequencing input was memory CD4+ T cells sorted from blood. The sample's subset: CD45RA-negative fraction. The source is a man aged 18 to 29 in good health.

The rearrangement uses TRBV2 and TRBJ1-3; 7 nucleotides agree with TRBD1. Germline V gene data show CDR1 as SNHLY and CDR2 as FYNNEI. This CDR3 spans 16 amino acids. Germline trimming cut 7 bases from V and 2 bases from J; bases unmatched to any gene: 11. CDR3 amino acids: CASTGGQLAAGNTIYF. In DNA, the CDR3 is TGTGCCAGCACCGGGGGACAGCTCGCCGCTGGAAACACCATATATTTT. Drawing the rest from reference TRBV2 and TRBJ1-3, the complete variable domain is EPEVTQTPSHQVTQMGQEVILRCVPISNHLYFYWYRQILGQKVEFLVSFYNNEISEKSEIFDDQFSVERPDGSNFTLKIRSTKLEDSAMYFCASTGGQLAAGNTIYFGEGSWLTVV.

This sequence joins TRBV6-5 and TRBJ1-2; TRBD1 is a possible D gene (5 bases). Germline CDR1 MNHEY, CDR2 SVGAGI. The V gene lost 2 bases and the J gene lost 6 bases, with 13 bases spanning the gap. CDR3 size: 14 residues. The CDR3 coding sequence is TGTGCCAGCAGTTACCGAGGGCAGGGCGATGGCTACACCTTC. Residues: CASSYRGQGDGYTF.

Comment on this clone: The sample contains more than one DNA sequence encoding this CDR3. The rearrangement links TRBV10-3 to TRBJ2-2; the D gene is possibly TRBD2 (6 bases). The CDR3 is 14 amino acids. Trimming cost V 10 bases and J 4 bases, with 16 bases left between them. Germline CDR1 ENHRY, CDR2 SYGVKD. CDR3 DNA sequence: TGTGCCACCAGAGTGGGGGGACCCACCGGGGAGCTGTTTTTT. The encoded protein is CATRVGGPTGELFF.

This clone showed up just a few times. This sequence joins TRBV28 and TRBJ2-7; perhaps TRBD2 as D (5 bases). Germline CDR1 is MDHEN and CDR2 is SYDVKM. The CDR3 contains 15 residues. V was clipped by 3 bases and J by 0 bases, with 12 bases between them. CDR3 sequence: CASSLLRASSYEQYF. The CDR3 bases are TGTGCCAGCAGTTTGTTGAGGGCCAGCTCCTACGAGCAGTACTTC.

The chain couples TRBV7-8 to TRBJ1-2, with 7 bases lining up with TRBD1. Looked up from germline, CDR1 is SGHVS and CDR2 is FQNEAQ. The CDR3 is 14 residues long. V trimming: 1 base; J trimming: 2 bases; junction bases outside the gene matches: 1. CDR3 protein: CASSLETGNYGYTF. DNA for the CDR3: TGTGCCAGCAGCTTAGAGACAGGGAACTATGGCTACACCTTC.

The gene calls are TRBV30 and TRBJ2-7, with D possibly matching TRBD1 (5 bases). Germline-derived CDR1 and CDR2 are GTSNPN and SVGIG (reference sequence). The CDR3 is 14 residues long. Trimming stripped 2 bases from V and 5 bases from J, with 16 bases between. The DNA of the CDR3 is TGTGCCTGGAGTCGGCAGGGTGCTTTCCACGAGCAGTACTTC. Translating gives CAWSRQGAFHEQYF. The complete variable domain, with remaining parts taken from reference TRBV30 and TRBJ2-7, reads SQTIHQWPATLVQPVGSPLSLECTVEGTSNPNLYWYRQAAGRGLQLLFYSVGIGQISSEVPQNLSASRPQDRQFILSSKKLLLSDSGFYLCAWSRQGAFHEQYFGPGTRLTVT.

The rearrangement uses TRBV9 and TRBJ1-2; a weak D match, TRBD1 (6 bases). The CDR3 contains 14 residues. Germline CDR1 and CDR2: SGDLS and YYNGEE. With 4 bases removed from V and 6 bases from J, the gap between germline ends came to 16 bases. CDR3 bases: TGTGCCAGCAGCACTCGACGACAGGCCGATGGCTACACCTTC. This gives the protein CASSTRRQADGYTF.

This chain connects TRBV30 to TRBJ1-2; D perhaps matches TRBD1 (6 bases). Between the trimmed V and J ends, which lost 2 bases and 3 bases, there was a span of 10 bases. CDR3 size: 13 residues. Germline loops: CDR1 GTSNPN, CDR2 SVGIG (reference sequence). For the CDR3, the DNA is TGTGCCTGGAGTCGGGAGGGGGACTATGGCTACACCTTC. Its translation is CAWSREGDYGYTF.

The chain has TRBV2 and TRBJ1-2; D remains ambiguous. The CDR3 has 15 residues. CDR1 and CDR2 from the germline V gene are SNHLY and FYNNEI. Trimming removed 3 bases from V and 0 bases from J, with 11 bases in between. The CDR3 is CASSEMKGPNYGYTF. In nucleotides, the CDR3 is TGTGCCAGCAGTGAGATGAAAGGGCCTAACTATGGCTACACCTTC.

J is TRBJ2-1 and V is TRBV11-3, with TRBD1 as a possible D gene (6 bases). Deletions cut 0 bases from V and 7 bases from J, with 13 bases between. Germline CDR1 is SGHNT and CDR2 is YENEEA. This CDR3 spans 15 amino acids. Here the CDR3 DNA reads TGTGCCAGCAGCTTAGAATCGGCAGGGGTTAATGAGCAGTTCTTC. It encodes CASSLESAGVNEQFF.

CDR3 amino acids: CASRQGSSNEQYF. The DNA of the CDR3 is TGTGCCAGCCGTCAGGGGTCATCTAACGAGCAGTACTTC. This sequence joins TRBV6-5 and TRBJ2-7; maybe TRBD1 (6 bases). In germline, CDR1 is MNHEY, CDR2 SVGAGI. Trimming pared 8 bases from V and 5 bases from J, leaving 16 bases between. CDR3 length: 13 amino acids.

The chain has TRBV30 and TRBJ2-5; D not resolved. Germline V lookup: CDR1 GTSNPN, CDR2 SVGIG (reference sequence). CDR3 size: 10 residues. V was clipped by 7 bases and J by 5 bases, with 8 bases between them. The CDR3: CASRWETQYF. The CDR3 DNA follows: TGTGCCTCTCGTTGGGAGACCCAGTACTTC.

V and J are TRBV5-6 and TRBJ1-2, with 7 bases aligning to TRBD1. CDR3 length: 15 amino acids. V lost 1 base to trimming and J lost 4 bases; unmatched junction nucleotides: 7. CDR1 is SGHDT and CDR2 is YYEEEE in the germline V gene. The CDR3 sequence is CASSLRAGGSYGYTF. DNA for the CDR3: TGTGCCAGCAGCTTGCGGGCAGGGGGTAGCTATGGCTACACCTTC.

The chain has TRBV10-3 and TRBJ2-1; 10 bases are shared with TRBD2. The germline gives CDR1 ENHRY, CDR2 SYGVKD. CDR3 length equals 13 residues. J was trimmed by 8 bases and V by 11 bases; bases with no gene match: 9. The CDR3 DNA follows: TGTGCCGCTGGGAGCGGGGGGGCCGATGAGCAGTTCTTC. Encoded protein: CAAGSGGADEQFF.

CDR3 protein: CASSPRTSGDSTDTQYF. In nucleotides, the CDR3 is TGTGCCAGCAGCCCCCGGACTAGCGGGGATAGCACAGATACGCAGTATTTT. This rearrangement joins TRBV5-8 to TRBJ2-3, with 12 positions matching TRBD2. The germline gives CDR1 SGHTS, CDR2 YDEGEE. This CDR3 comprises 17 residues. The junction had 6 bases not matched to a gene; V was cut back by 4 bases and J by 0 bases.

The CDR3 nucleotides are TGTGCCAGCAGTAGGGTCGATGGCTACACCTTC. It specifies CASSRVDGYTF. This chain joins TRBV28 and TRBJ1-2; D gene unclear. The CDR3 is 11 amino acids. V was pared by 5 bases and J by 6 bases, with 7 bases between. Germline CDR1 MDHEN, CDR2 SYDVKM.

CDR3: CASTEGWSNEKLFF. In DNA form, the CDR3 reads TGTGCCAGCACCGAGGGGTGGTCTAATGAAAAACTGTTTTTT. The gene calls are TRBV6-1 and TRBJ1-4, with D perhaps TRBD1 (5 bases). Looked up from germline, CDR1 is MNHNS and CDR2 is SASEGT. The CDR3 contains 14 residues. Between the trimmed V and J ends, which lost 7 bases and 3 bases, there was a span of 12 bases.

The chain carries TRBV5-1 and TRBJ2-1; 9 positions agree with TRBD2. The CDR3 has 15 residues. V dropped 4 bases and J dropped 2; count of bases not matched to a gene: 4. The germline gives CDR1 SGHRS, CDR2 YFSETQ. In nucleotides, the CDR3 is TGCGCCAGCAGCCCGAGCGGGAGGCCCTACAATGAGCAGTTCTTC. It translates to CASSPSGRPYNEQFF.

The rearrangement links TRBV6-6 to TRBJ2-7, with 7 bases lining up with TRBD2. CDR1 is MNHNY and CDR2 is SVGAGI in the germline V gene (reference sequence). The CDR3 covers 14 residues. Trimming took 6 bases from V and 2 from J; bases not matched to a gene: 7. The chain's CDR3 is CASSQAGTTYEQYF. The CDR3 nucleotides are TGTGCCAGCAGCCAGGCCGGGACTACCTACGAGCAGTACTTC.

The genes are TRBV28 and TRBJ1-5; D possibly corresponds to TRBD1 (5 bases). V dropped 5 bases and J dropped 7 bases, with 24 bases sitting between them. This CDR3 comprises 17 residues. Germline V gives CDR1 MDHEN, CDR2 SYDVKM. The CDR3 DNA reads as TGTGCCAGCAGTCGAGCCCGGGACGGAAGGGGTGTACAGCCCCAGCATTTT. This codes for CASSRARDGRGVQPQHF. Filled out from reference TRBV28 and TRBJ1-5, the complete variable domain reads DVKVTQSSRYLVKRTGEKVFLECVQDMDHENMFWYRQDPGLGLRLIYFSYDVKMKEKGDIPEGYSVSREKKERFSLILESASTNQTSMYLCASSRARDGRGVQPQHFGDGTRLSIL.

This clone was recorded only once. V usage is TRBV28 and J usage is TRBJ1-5, with TRBD1 matching 9 bases. Losses at the gene ends were 6 bases for V and 7 bases for J; bases not matched to a gene: 10. Germline-derived CDR1 and CDR2 are MDHEN and SYDVKM. This CDR3 has 15 amino acids. The CDR3 is CASSPTGGLKQPQHF. The CDR3 region has the DNA TGTGCCAGCAGCCCAACAGGGGGCCTTAAACAGCCCCAGCATTTT.